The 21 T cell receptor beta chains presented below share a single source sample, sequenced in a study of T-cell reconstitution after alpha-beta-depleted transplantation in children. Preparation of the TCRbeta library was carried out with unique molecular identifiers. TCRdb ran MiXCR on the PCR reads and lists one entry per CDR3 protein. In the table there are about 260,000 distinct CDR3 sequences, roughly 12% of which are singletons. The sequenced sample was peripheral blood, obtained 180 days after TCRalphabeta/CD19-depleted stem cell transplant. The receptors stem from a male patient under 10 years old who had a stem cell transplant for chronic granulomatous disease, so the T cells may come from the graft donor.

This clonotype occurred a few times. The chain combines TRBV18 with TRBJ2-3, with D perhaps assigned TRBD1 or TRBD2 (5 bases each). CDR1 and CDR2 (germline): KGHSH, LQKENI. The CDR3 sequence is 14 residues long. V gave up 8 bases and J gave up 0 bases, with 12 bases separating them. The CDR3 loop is CASRRDLSTDTQYF. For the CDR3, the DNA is TGTGCCAGCCGCCGGGACCTGAGCACAGATACGCAGTATTTT.

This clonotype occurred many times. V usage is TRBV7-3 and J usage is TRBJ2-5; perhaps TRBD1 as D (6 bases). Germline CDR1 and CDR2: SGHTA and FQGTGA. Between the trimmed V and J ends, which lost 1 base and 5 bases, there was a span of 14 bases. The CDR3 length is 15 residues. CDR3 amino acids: CASSLIPGVRETQYF. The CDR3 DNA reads TGTGCCAGCAGCTTAATTCCAGGGGTGAGGGAGACCCAGTACTTC.

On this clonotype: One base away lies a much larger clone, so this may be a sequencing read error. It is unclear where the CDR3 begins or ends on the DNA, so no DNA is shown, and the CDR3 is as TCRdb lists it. CDR3 amino acids: CSAKGGTGEWYGCTF. This rearrangement joins TRBV20-1 to TRBJ1-2; TRBD1, the D gene given by the table, was not confirmed from the DNA. A total of 15 residues make up the CDR3, ends included. Germline-derived CDR1 and CDR2 are DFQATT and SNEGSKA (reference sequence).

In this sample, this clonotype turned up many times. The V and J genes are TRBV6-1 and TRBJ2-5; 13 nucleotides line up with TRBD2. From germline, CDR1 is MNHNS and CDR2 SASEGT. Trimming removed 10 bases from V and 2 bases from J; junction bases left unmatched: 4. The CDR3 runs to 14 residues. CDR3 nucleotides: TGTGCCACCGGGGGACTAGCGGGGCAAGAGACCCAGTACTTC. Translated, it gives CATGGLAGQETQYF.

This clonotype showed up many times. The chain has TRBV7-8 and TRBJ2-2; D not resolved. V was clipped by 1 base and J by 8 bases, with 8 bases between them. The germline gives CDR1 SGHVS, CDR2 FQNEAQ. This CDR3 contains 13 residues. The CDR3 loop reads CASSLDRKGELFF. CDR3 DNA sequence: TGTGCCAGCAGCTTAGACCGCAAGGGGGAGCTGTTTTTT.

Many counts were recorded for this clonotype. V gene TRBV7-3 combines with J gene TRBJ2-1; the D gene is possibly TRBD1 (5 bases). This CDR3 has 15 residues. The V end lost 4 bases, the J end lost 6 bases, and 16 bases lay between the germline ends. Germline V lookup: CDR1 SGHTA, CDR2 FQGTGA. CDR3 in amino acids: CASSSPEKGVNEQFF. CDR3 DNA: TGTGCCAGCAGCTCCCCTGAAAAAGGGGTCAATGAGCAGTTCTTC.

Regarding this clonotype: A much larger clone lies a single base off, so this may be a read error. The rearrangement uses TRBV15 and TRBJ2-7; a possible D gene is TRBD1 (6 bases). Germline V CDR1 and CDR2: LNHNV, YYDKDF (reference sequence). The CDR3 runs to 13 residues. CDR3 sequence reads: CVTSRGGHYEQYF. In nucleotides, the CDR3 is TGTGTCACCAGCAGAGGGGGACACTACGAGCAGTACTTC.

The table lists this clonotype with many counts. DNA for the CDR3: TGTGCCAGCACTGGGGACAGGAAAAATCAGCCCCAGCATTTT. It specifies CASTGDRKNQPQHF. This rearrangement joins TRBV6-2 or TRBV6-3 to TRBJ1-5; TRBD1 aligns across 8 bases. Germline CDR1 MNHEY, CDR2 SVGEGT. V trimming: 7 bases; J trimming: 4 bases; junction bases outside the gene matches: 6. The CDR3 covers 14 residues.

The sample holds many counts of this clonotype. CDR3 sequence: CASSIGGGSSYNEQFF. Written as DNA, the CDR3 is TGTGCCAGCAGTATCGGGGGGGGAAGCTCCTACAATGAGCAGTTCTTC. The gene calls are TRBV7-2 and TRBJ2-1, with 8 positions matching TRBD2. The V segment lost 6 bases and the J segment 0 bases; nucleotides outside the gene matches: 7. Germline CDR1 SGHTA, CDR2 FQGNSA. This CDR3 is built from 16 residues. Looking up the rest from reference TRBV7-2 and TRBJ2-1 gives the full variable domain: GAGVSQSPSNKVTEKGKDVELRCDPISGHTALYWYRQSLGQGLEFLIYFQGNSAPDKSGLPSDRFSAERTGGSVSTLTIQRTQQEDSAVYLCASSIGGGSSYNEQFFGPGTRLTVL.

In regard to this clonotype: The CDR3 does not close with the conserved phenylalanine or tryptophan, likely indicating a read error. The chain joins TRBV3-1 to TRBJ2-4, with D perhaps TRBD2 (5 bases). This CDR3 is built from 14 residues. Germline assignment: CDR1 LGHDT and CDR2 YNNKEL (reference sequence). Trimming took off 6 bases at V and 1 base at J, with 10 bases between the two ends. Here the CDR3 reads CASSPTGAKNIQYC. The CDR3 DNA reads TGTGCCAGCAGTCCCACGGGGGCCAAAAACATTCAGTACTGC.

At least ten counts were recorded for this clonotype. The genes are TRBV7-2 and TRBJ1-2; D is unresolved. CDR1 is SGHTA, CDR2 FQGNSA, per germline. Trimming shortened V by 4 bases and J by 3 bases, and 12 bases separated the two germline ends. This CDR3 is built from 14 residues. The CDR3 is CASSYEDRDYGYTF. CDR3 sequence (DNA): TGTGCCAGCAGCTACGAGGATAGGGACTATGGCTACACCTTC. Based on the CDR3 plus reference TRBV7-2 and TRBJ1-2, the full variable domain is GAGVSQSPSNKVTEKGKDVELRCDPISGHTALYWYRQSLGQGLEFLIYFQGNSAPDKSGLPSDRFSAERTGGSVSTLTIQRTQQEDSAVYLCASSYEDRDYGYTFGSGTRLTVV.

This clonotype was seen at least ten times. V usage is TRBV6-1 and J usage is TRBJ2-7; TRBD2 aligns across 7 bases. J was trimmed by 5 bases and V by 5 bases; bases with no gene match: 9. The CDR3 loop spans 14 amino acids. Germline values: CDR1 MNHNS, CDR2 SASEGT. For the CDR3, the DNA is TGTGCCAGCAGTCCGGCGGGAGTTGACCACGAGCAGTACTTC. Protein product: CASSPAGVDHEQYF.

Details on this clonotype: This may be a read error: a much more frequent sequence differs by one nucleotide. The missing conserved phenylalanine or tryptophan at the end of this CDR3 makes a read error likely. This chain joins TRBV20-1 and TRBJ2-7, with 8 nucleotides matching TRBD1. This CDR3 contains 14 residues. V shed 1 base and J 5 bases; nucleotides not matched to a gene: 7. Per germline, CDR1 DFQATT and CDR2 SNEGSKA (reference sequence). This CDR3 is CSARGTGSWDEQYL. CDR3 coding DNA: TGCAGTGCTAGAGGGACAGGGAGTTGGGACGAGCAGTACTTA.

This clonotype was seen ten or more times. The CDR3 region is CATSRTVGGGSPLHF. The CDR3 DNA reads as TGTGCCACCAGCAGGACTGTTGGTGGTGGTTCACCCCTCCACTTT. This rearrangement joins TRBV15 to TRBJ1-6; no clear D gene. In germline, CDR1 is LNHNV, CDR2 YYDKDF (reference sequence). The CDR3 runs to 15 residues. The V end was cut by 3 bases, the J end by 9 bases, with 15 bases between.

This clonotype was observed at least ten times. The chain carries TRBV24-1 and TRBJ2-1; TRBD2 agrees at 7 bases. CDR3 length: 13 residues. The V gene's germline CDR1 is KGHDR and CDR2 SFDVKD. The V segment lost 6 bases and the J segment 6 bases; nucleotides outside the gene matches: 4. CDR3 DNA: TGTGCCACCAGTCGGCCTAGCGGCAATGAGCAGTTCTTC. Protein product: CATSRPSGNEQFF.

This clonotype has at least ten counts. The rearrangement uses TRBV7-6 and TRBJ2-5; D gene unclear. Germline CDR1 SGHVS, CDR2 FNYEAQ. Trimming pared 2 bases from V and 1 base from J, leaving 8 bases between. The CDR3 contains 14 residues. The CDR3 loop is CASSLKFGQETQYF. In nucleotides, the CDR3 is TGTGCCAGCAGCTTAAAATTTGGCCAAGAGACCCAGTACTTC.

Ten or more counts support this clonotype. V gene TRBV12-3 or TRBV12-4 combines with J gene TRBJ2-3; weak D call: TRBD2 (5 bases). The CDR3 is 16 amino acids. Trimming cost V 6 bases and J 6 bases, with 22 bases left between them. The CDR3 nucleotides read TGTGCCAGCAGATCCCGCCCGGGAACGTTATTCGATACGCAGTATTTT. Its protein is CASRSRPGTLFDTQYF.

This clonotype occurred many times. CDR3 region: CASSSLRTGYRTGELFF. In DNA, the CDR3 is TGTGCCAGCAGCTCCCTAAGAACAGGGTATAGAACCGGGGAGCTGTTTTTT. The V and J genes are TRBV7-2 and TRBJ2-2; D may be TRBD1 (6 bases). This CDR3 has 17 residues. Per the germline V gene, CDR1 is SGHTA and CDR2 is FQGNSA. V shed 4 bases and J shed 5 bases, with 20 bases lying between them. The complete variable domain, with remaining parts taken from reference TRBV7-2 and TRBJ2-2, reads GAGVSQSPSNKVTEKGKDVELRCDPISGHTALYWYRQSLGQGLEFLIYFQGNSAPDKSGLPSDRFSAERTGGSVSTLTIQRTQQEDSAVYLCASSSLRTGYRTGELFFGEGSRLTVL.

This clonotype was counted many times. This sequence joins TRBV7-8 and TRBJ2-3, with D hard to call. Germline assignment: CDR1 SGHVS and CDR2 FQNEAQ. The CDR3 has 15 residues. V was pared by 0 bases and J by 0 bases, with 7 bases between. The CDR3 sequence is CASSLAAPSTDTQYF. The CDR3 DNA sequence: TGTGCCAGCAGCTTAGCAGCCCCTAGCACAGATACGCAGTATTTT.

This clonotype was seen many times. CDR3 sequence (DNA): TGTGCCAGCACCTACTGGGGGGTGTCGGGCTACGAGCAGTACTTC. It translates to CASTYWGVSGYEQYF. The V gene is TRBV12-3 or TRBV12-4, the J gene TRBJ2-7, with a tentative D call TRBD2 (6 bases). Trimming cost V 7 bases and J 3 bases, with 19 bases left between them. The CDR3 has 15 amino acids.

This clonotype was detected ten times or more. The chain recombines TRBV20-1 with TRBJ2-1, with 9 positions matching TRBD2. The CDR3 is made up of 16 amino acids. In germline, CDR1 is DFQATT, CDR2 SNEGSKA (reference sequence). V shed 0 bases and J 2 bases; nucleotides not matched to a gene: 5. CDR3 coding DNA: TGCAGTGCTAGAGATGAGGGCGGGGGGGCCTACAATGAGCAGTTCTTC. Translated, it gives CSARDEGGGAYNEQFF.